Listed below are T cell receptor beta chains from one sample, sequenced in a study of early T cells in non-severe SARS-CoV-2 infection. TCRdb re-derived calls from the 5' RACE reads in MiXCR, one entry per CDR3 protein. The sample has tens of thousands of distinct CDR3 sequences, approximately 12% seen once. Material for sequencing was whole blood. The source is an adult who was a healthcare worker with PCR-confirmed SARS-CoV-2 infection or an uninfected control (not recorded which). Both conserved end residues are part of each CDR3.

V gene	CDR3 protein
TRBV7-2	CASSRSGRYTDTQYF
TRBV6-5	CASSYGDRLNTEAFF
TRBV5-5	CASSPSLGSSMNTEAFF
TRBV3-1	CASSRQGGGEQFF
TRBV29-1	CSVVENYGYTF
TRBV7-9	CASSFLVPDTQYF
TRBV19	CASKKQGPFNYGYTF
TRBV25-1	CASSEGLRHTDTQYF
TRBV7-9	CASSPIFGGQETQYF
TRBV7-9	CASNVAGGELFF
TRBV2	CASSYNALQETQYF
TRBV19	CASRIGQGAREQYF
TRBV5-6	CASSATVRGRTQYF
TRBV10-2	CASSRRHEQFF
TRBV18	CASSPPSSYEQYF
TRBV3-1	CASSQVMAGAKNIQYF
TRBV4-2	CASSQGASGNAYEQYF
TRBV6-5	CASSDRTGRNQPQHF
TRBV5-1	CASRDGRDYGYTF
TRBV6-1	CASSDLAGETQYF
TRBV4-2	CASSPPGQGHNEQFF
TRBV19	CASSVVAGTGTYEQYF
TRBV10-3	CAISESTGQETQYF
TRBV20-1	CSGNRVGANEQYF
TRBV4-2	CASSQGSGRVLNTGELFF
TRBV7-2	CASSPRRATEQFF
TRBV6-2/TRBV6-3	CASSLRTGRYGYTF
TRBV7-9	CASSLDLVLPEAFF
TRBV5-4	CASSSDSGSYNEQFF